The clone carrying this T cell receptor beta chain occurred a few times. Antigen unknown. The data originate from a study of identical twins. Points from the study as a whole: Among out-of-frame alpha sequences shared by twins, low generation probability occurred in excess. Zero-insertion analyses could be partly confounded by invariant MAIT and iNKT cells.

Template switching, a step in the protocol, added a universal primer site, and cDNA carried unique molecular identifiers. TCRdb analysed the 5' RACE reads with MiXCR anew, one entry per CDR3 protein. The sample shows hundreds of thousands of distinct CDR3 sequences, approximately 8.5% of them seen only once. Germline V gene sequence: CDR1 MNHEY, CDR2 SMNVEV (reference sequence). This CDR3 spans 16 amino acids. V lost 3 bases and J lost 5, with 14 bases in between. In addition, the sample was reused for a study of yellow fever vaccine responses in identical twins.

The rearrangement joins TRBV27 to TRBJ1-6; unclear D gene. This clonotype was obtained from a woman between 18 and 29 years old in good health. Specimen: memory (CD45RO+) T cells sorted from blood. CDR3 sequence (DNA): TGTGCCAGCAGTTTGGTCTCCGGAGCGAATAATTCACCCCTCCACTTT. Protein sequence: CASSLVSGANNSPLHF.